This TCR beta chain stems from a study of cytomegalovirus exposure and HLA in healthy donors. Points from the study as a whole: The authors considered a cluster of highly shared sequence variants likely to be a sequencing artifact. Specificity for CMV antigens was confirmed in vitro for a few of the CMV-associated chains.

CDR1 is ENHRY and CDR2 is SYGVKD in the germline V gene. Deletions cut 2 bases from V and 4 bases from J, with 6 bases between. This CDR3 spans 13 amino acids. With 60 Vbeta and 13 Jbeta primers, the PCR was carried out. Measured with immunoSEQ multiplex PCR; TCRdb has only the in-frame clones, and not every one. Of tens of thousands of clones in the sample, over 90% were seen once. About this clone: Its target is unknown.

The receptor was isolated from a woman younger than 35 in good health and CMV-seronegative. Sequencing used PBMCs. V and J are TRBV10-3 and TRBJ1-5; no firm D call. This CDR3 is CAISENRNQPQHF. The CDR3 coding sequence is TGTGCCATCAGTGAGAACAGAAATCAGCCCCAGCATTTT.